This T cell receptor (beta chain) is from a study of regulatory T cells in long-lasting Graves disease. Study findings and constraints: Small sample size may have lowered accuracy. New patients shared 750 to 1,000 public clonotypes, fewer than the roughly 3,000 shared by persistent patients.

TCR beta libraries were built with iRepertoire HTBI primers and Arm-PCR of CDR3 regions. TCRdb re-derived calls from the multiplex PCR reads in MiXCR, one entry per CDR3 protein. The sample shows 250,000 to 300,000 distinct CDR3 sequences, 22% of them seen only once. This clonotype was counted many times. The antigen remains undetermined. Time point of the sample: persistent/refractory GD, antithyroid drugs over 5 years with positive TRAb. Generation of the TCR library employed RNA extracted from PBMCs. The patients were drawn from one endocrinology department in Xi'an, China. A roughly 8.3-milliliter sample of peripheral blood was drawn into EDTA tubes. V was pared by 2 bases and J by 1 base, with 4 bases of the junction left unmatched. The CDR3 runs to 14 residues. Looked up from germline, CDR1 is GTSNPN and CDR2 is SVGIG (reference sequence).

The TCR sequence derives from a female donor with Graves disease. The chain joins TRBV30 to TRBJ2-5, with 7 bases fitting TRBD1. Material: peripheral blood mononuclear cells (PBMCs), obtained when the disease was refractory, from a patient treated with antithyroid drugs. CDR3 region: CAWSLGGGQETQYF. The CDR3, as DNA: TGTGCCTGGAGTCTAGGGGGCGGCCAAGAGACCCAGTACTTC.